Below, 3 T cell receptor beta chains from the same sample are listed, as sequenced in a study of blood T cells in healthy people across ages. The second PCR ran roughly 6 to 11 cycles with a sample-barcoded 5' primer and J-beta primers. MiXCR, applied by TCRdb to the 5' RACE reads, yields one record per CDR3 protein. The sample yields about 1.7 million distinct CDR3 sequences, 28% seen once. The material sequenced was blood. The receptors derive from a woman younger than 45 in good health.

This clonotype has only a few counts. This sequence joins TRBV5-6 and TRBJ2-2; no clear D. Trimming took 2 bases from V and 6 from J, leaving 8 bases between them. Germline V gene data show CDR1 as SGHDT and CDR2 as YYEEEE. The CDR3 is 13 residues long. As DNA, the CDR3 is TGTGCCAGCAGCTTACCTGGCGCCGGGGAGCTGTTTTTT. As protein: CASSLPGAGELFF.

Many counts were recorded for this clonotype. At one of its ends the junction is not consistent with the germline gene, which may arise from a read error. The chain recombines TRBV5-1 with TRBJ1-4; no reliable D call. CDR3 length: 15 amino acids. Germline lookup yields CDR1 SGHRS and CDR2 YFSETQ. The CDR3 DNA reads TGTGCCAGCAGCTTAGATCCCGCAACTAATGAAAAACTGTTTTTT. As protein: CASSLDPATNEKLFF.

The CDR3 DNA sequence: TGCGCCAGCAGCTGGGGCACCCGCGAGTACGAGCAGTACTTC. This encodes CASSWGTREYEQYF. The rearrangement uses TRBV5-1 and TRBJ2-4, with D perhaps TRBD1 (5 bases). Judging by the DNA end, TRBJ2-7 fits better; the J call may be wrong. Per the germline V gene, CDR1 is SGHRS and CDR2 is YFSETQ. This CDR3 comprises 14 residues.